The clone carrying this T cell receptor beta chain showed up just once. Trimming cost V 5 bases and J 8 bases, with 12 bases left between them. CDR3 length: 13 amino acids. Germline V gives CDR1 LGHNA, CDR2 YNFKEQ. These data are taken from a study of blood T cell repertoires in COVID-19. Generated by immunoSEQ multiplex PCR, the TCRdb table keeps only in-frame clones and is missing some. The table records some 260,000 clones, approximately 88% of them present only once. Specimen: peripheral blood. The chain carries TRBV4-2 and TRBJ2-2, with TRBD1 as a possible D gene (5 bases). This TCR derives from a woman in her seventies with COVID-19, enrolled during active disease. In DNA form, the CDR3 reads TGTGCCAGCAGCTGGGGCGGTGCGGGGGAGCTGTTTTTT. This translates into CASSWGGAGELFF.